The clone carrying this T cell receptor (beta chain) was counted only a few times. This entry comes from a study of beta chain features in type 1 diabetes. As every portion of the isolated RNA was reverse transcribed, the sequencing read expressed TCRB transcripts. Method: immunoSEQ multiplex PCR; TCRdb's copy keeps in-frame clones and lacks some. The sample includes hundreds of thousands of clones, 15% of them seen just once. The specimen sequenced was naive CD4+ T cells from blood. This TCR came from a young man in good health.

CDR3 protein: CAGRGTGNTGELFF. The CDR3 nucleotides read TGTGCCGGCCGAGGGACAGGGAACACCGGGGAGCTGTTTTTT. The chain combines TRBV27 with TRBJ2-2; 8 bases match TRBD1. This CDR3 has 14 amino acids. Germline values: CDR1 MNHEY, CDR2 SMNVEV (reference sequence). J was trimmed by 1 base and V by 11 bases; bases with no gene match: 6.